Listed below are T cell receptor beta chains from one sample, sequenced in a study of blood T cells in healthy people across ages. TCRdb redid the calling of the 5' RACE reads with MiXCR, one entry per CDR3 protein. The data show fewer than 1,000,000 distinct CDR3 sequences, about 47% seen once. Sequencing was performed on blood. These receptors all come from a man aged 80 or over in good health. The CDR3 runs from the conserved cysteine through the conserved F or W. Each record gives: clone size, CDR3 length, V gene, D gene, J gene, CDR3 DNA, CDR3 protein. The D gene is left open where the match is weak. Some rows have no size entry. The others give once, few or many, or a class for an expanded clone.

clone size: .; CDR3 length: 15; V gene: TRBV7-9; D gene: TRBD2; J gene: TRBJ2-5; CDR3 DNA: TGTGCCAGCAGCGTAGCGCCTAGCGGGGAAGAGACCCAGTACTTC; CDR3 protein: CASSVAPSGEETQYF
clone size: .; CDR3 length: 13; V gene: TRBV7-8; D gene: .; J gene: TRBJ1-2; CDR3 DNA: TGTGCCAGCAGCTACGTTAGACAGGATGGCTACACCTTC; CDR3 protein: CASSYVRQDGYTF
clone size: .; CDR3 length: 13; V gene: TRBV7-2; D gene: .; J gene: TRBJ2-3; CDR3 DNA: TGTGCCAGCAGCGCCACAGGAACAGATACGCAGTATTTT; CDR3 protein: CASSATGTDTQYF
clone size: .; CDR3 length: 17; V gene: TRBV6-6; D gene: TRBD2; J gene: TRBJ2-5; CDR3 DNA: TGTACCAGCAGTTACGGGAGATCTAGCGGGAGCCAAGAGACCCAGTACTTC; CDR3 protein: CTSSYGRSSGSQETQYF
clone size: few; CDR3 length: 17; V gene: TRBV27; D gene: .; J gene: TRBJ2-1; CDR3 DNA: TGTGCCAGCAGTCCCCAATCCAGGGTTGTCGTTTGGAATGAGCAGTTCTTC; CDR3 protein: CASSPQSRVVVWNEQFF
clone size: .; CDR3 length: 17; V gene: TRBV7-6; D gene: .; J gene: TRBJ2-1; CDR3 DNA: TGTGCCAGCAGCTTAGCAGGGGGGTCCCGCCCTTCAATGGAGCAGTTCTTC; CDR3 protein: CASSLAGGSRPSMEQFF
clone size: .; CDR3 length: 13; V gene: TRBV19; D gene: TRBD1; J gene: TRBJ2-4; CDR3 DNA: TGTGCCAGTTTGGGACAGGGACCACCGGGGCAGTACTTC; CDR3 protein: CASLGQGPPGQYF
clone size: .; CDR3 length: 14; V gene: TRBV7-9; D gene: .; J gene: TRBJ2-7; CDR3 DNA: TGTGCCAGCAGCTTAATTGGGCGGGACAATGAGCAGTACTTC; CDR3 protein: CASSLIGRDNEQYF
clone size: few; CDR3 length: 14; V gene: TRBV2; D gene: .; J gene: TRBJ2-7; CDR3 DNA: TGTGCCAGCAGGGAAGACAGGTTCTCCTACGAGCAGTACTTC; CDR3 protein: CASREDRFSYEQYF
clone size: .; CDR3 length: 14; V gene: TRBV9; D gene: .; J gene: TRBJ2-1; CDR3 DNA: TGTGCCAGCAGCGGATCAGGGAATAGATATGAGCAGTTCTTC; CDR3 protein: CASSGSGNRYEQFF
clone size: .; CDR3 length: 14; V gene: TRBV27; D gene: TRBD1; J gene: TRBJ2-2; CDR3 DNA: TGTGCCAGCAGTGCAAACAGGGGTACCGGGGAGCTGTTTTTT; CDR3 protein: CASSANRGTGELFF
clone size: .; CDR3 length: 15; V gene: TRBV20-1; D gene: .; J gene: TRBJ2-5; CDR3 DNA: TGCAGTGCTAGAGATAGACAAGGGGATCAAGAGACCCAGTACTTC; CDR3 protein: CSARDRQGDQETQYF
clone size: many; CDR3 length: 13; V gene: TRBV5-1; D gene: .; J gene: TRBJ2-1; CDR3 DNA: TGCGCCAGCAGCCTAGGAGATCGGAACGAGCAGTTCTTC; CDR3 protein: CASSLGDRNEQFF
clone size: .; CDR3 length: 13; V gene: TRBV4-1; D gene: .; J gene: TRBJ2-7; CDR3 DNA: TGCGCCAGCAGCTACGACAATGGCTACGAGCAGTACTTC; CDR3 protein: CASSYDNGYEQYF
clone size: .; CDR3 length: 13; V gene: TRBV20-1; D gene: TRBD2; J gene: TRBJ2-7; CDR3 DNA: TGCAGTGCTAGGCGGGGGGCATCCTACGAGCAGTACTTC; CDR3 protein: CSARRGASYEQYF
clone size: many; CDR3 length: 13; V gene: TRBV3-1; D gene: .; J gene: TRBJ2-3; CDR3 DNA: TGTGCCAGCAGCCCTAGTAGTGCGGGTACGCAGTATTTT; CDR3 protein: CASSPSSAGTQYF
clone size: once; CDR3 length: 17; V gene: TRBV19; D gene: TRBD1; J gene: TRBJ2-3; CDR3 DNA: TGTGCCAGTAGTATCTACTCAGGGGGCCCGTACACAGATACGCAGTATTTT; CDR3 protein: CASSIYSGGPYTDTQYF
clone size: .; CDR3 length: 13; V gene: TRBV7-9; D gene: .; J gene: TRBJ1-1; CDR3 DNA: TGTGCCAGCAGCTTAGACGGTTTCCCGAAAGCTTTCTTT; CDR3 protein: CASSLDGFPKAFF
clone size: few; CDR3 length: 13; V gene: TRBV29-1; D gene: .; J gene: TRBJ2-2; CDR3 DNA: TGCAGCGGAGAGGGGGCGAACACCGGGGAGCTGTTTTTT; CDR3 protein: CSGEGANTGELFF
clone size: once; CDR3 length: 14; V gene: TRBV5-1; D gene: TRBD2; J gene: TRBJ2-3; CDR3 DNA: TGCGCCGGCAGCTGGACTAGGAGCACAGATACGCAGTATTTT; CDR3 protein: CAGSWTRSTDTQYF
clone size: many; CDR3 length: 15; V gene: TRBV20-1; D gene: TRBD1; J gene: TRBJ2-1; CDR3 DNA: TGCAGTGCCGCGGGCGGACAGGGGTCGAATAATGAGCAGTTCTTC; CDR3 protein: CSAAGGQGSNNEQFF
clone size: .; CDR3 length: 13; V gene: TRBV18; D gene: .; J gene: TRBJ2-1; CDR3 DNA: TGTGCCAGCTCACCGGGGGACTACAATGAGCAGTTCTTC; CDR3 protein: CASSPGDYNEQFF
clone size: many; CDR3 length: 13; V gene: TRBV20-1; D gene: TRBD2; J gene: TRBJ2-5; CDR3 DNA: TGCAGTGCAAGACTAGCGGGATTAGAGACCCAGTACTTC; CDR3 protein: CSARLAGLETQYF
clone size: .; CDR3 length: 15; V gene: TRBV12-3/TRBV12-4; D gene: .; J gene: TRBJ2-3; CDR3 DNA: TGTGCCAGCAGCCCTCGGAGGTTCGCCACAGATACGCAGTATTTT; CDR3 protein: CASSPRRFATDTQYF
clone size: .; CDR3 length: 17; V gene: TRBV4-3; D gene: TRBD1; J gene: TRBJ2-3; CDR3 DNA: TGCGCCAGCAGCCAAGTTCTTCGGACAGGGGGCGCAGATACGCAGTATTTT; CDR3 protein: CASSQVLRTGGADTQYF
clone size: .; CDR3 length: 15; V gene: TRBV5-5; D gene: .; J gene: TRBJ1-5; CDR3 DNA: TGTGCCAGCAGCTTGGAGGTCAGAAACAATCAGCCCCAGCATTTT; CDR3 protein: CASSLEVRNNQPQHF
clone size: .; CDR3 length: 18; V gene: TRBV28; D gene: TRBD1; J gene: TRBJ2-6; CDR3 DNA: TGTGCCAGCAGTCCCAGACAGGGGAGGAGCTCTGGGGCCAACGTCCTGACTTTC; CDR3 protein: CASSPRQGRSSGANVLTF
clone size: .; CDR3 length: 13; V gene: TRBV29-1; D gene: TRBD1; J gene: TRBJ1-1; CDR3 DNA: TGCAGCGTTGAGAGACAGGGTTACACTGAAGCTTTCTTT; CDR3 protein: CSVERQGYTEAFF
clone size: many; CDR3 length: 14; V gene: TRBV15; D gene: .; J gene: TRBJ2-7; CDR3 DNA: TGTGCCACCAGCAGAGGGGCAGGGGGGTACGAGCAGTACTTC; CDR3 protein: CATSRGAGGYEQYF
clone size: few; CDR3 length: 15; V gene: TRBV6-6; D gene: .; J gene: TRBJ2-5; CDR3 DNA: TGTGCCAGCAGCATAGCGAGCGGGCCCCAAGAGACCCAGTACTTC; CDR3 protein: CASSIASGPQETQYF
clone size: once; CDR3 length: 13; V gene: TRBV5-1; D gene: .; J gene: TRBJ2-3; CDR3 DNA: TGCGCCAGCATGGAGCAAAGTACAGATACGCAGTATTTT; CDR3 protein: CASMEQSTDTQYF
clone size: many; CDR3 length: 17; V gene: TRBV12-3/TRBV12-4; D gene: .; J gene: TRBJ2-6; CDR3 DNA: TGTGCCAGCAGTTTAGTAGGGGATCCCTCTGGGGCCAACGTCCTGACTTTC; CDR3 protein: CASSLVGDPSGANVLTF
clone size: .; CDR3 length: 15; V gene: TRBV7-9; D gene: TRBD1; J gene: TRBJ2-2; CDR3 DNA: TGTGCCAGCAGCCTCGGGACAGTGGCCACCGGGGAGCTGTTTTTT; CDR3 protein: CASSLGTVATGELFF
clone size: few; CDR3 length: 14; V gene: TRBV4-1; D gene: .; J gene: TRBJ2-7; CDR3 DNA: TGCGCCAGCAGCCAAGACGCCCATTCCTACGAGCAGTACTTC; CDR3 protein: CASSQDAHSYEQYF
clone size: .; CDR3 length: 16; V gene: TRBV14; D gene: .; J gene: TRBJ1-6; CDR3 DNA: TGTGCCAGCAGTCCGGACAGCCGCTCCTATAATTCACCCCTCCACTTT; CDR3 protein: CASSPDSRSYNSPLHF
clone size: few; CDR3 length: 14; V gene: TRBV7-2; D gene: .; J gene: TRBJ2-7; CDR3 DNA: TGTGCCAGCAGCTCCGGGGGGACAGCCTACGAGCAGTACTTC; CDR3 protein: CASSSGGTAYEQYF
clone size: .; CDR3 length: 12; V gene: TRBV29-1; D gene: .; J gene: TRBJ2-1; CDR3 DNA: TGCAGCGTTGAAGAGAGGGTAAATGAGCAGTTCTTC; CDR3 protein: CSVEERVNEQFF
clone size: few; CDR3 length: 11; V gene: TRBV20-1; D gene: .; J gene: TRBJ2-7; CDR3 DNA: TGCAGTGCTAAGCATCTCTACGAGCAGTACTTC; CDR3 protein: CSAKHLYEQYF
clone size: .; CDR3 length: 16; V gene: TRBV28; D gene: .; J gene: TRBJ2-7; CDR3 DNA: TGTGCCACCACATCCGCGGGACTCCAGAGTCTCTACGAGCAGTACTTC; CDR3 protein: CATTSAGLQSLYEQYF
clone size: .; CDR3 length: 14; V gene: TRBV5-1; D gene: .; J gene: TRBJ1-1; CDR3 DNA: TGCGCCAGCAGCAGCGGGGGGGGCGCCCCGGAAGCTTTCTTT; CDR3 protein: CASSSGGGAPEAFF
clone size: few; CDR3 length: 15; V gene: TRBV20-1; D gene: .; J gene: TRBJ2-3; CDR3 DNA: TGCAGTGCCATAGGTGGTCACTACAGCACAGATACGCAGTATTTT; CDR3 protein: CSAIGGHYSTDTQYF
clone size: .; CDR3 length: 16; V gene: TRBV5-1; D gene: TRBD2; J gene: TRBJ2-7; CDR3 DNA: TGCGCCAGCACCTGGACTAGCGGTAGGAGGCTGTACGAGCAGTACTTC; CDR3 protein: CASTWTSGRRLYEQYF
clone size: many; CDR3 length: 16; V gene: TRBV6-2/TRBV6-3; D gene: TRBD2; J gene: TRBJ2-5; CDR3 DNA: TGTGCCAGCAGATCGACCCTAGCGGGAGGGCAAGAGACCCAGTACTTC; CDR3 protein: CASRSTLAGGQETQYF
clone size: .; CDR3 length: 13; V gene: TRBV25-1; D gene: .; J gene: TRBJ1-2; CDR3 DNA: TGTGCCAGCAGTGAAGAGCAGGGTTATGGCTACACCTTC; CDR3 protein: CASSEEQGYGYTF
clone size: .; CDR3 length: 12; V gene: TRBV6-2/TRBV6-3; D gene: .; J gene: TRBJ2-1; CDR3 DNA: TGTGCCAGCGAGCAGGGAGACAATGAGCAGTTCTTC; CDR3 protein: CASEQGDNEQFF
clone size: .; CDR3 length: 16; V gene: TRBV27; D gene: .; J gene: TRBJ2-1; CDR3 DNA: TGTGCCAGCAGTTTACGGCTAGGGGTCGGGGTCAATGAGCAGTTCTTC; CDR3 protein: CASSLRLGVGVNEQFF
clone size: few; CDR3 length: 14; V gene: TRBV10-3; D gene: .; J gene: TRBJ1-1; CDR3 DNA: TGTGCCATCAGTGAAGCCCCTGAGAACACTGAAGCTTTCTTT; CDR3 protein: CAISEAPENTEAFF
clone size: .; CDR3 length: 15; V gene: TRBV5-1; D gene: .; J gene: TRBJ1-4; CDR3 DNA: TGCGCCAGCAGCTTGGCAGGGACATCTCGTGAAAAACTGTTTTTT; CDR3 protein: CASSLAGTSREKLFF